This TCR beta chain is from a study of identical twins (TCRdb year 2016). In terms of the full investigation: TCR alpha and beta repertoires from monozygotic twins, unrelated adults of various ages and cord blood were deep-sequenced to test whether fetal clonotypes persist. To rule out contamination, replicate twin experiments were performed at different times with different library preparation protocols. Findings and caveats that apply to the study as a whole: Fewer insertions were carried by abundant cord blood beta clonotypes; a weaker similar trend was observed in young adult naive repertoires, while no such trend was observed in memory repertoires. A weaker excess of twin sharing was found in beta out-of-frame sequences because the signal-to-noise ratio was lowered by fewer shared sequences. In monozygotic twins, recombination models systematically underestimated out-of-frame TCR alpha sharing, but the models matched the sharing seen between unrelated individuals. Out-of-frame TCR alpha sequences shared between twins showed an excess of low generation-probability sequences compared with coincidental sharing between unrelated individuals. Because the same donors could not be followed over many years, the conclusions relied on cross-sectional statistical analysis. Invariant T cells such as MAIT and iNKT could partly confound zero-insertion analyses, although diverse VJ usage argued against such confounding for most clonotypes.

This clonotype has a handful of counts. Its antigen specificity is not known. No clone much larger than this one lies a single base away; base qualities are absent. Libraries were constructed by 5' RACE. Sequenced on an Illumina HiSeq 2000. Template switching added a universal primer binding site, and the final cDNA carried a unique molecular identifier that allowed TCR cDNA molecules to be counted accurately. Specific primers in the conserved constant-segment region were used to synthesize first-strand cDNA for the TCR alpha and beta chains. To control for contamination, every cDNA library carried two barcodes: a SMART-Mk sample barcode plus Illumina barcodes. TruSeq adapter sequences and Illumina sample barcodes were added in two successive PCR steps. The Illumina HiSeq platform was used with custom primers to sequence TCR alpha and beta cDNA libraries. As for the original processing: Unique molecular identifiers were extracted from raw reads with MiGEC, and CDR3 positions were determined with MiXCR. For each individual, recombination models were inferred using an EM algorithm with the repgenHMM and IGoR tools. Shared clonotype analysis was performed with the tcR package in R, normalizing sharing by the product of cloneset sizes. To study raw recombination without the effects of thymic and clonal selection, out-of-frame nonproductive sequences were analyzed. TCRdb redid the processing of the public reads, applying fastp at Q25 and MiXCR, and retained in-frame beta chains. Entries are consolidated by CDR3 protein sequence, retaining the most common genes and DNA. In this record, the V and J calls reflect TCRdb's handling and not the investigators' own analysis. For this sample there are hundreds of thousands of distinct CDR3 sequences; roughly 7.5% appear just once. Of the sample, under 7% is held by the ten largest clones.

The germline V gene encodes CDR1 SGHRS and CDR2 YFSETQ. Spanning cysteine to phenylalanine, the CDR3 consists of 14 amino acids. The read is trimmed to its CDR3 DNA, 42 bases read in frame from base 1. Trimming at the junction amounts to 4 bases on V and 5 bases on J, and the germline ends lie 16 bases apart. Every donor in the study was a healthy Caucasian. The twin cohort consisted of three pairs of female monozygotic twins, all aged roughly 18 to 29 years. CD4+ and CD8+ T cell populations were isolated with positive isolation kits from Invitrogen. The sample was also reused in another study, on yellow fever vaccine responses in identical twins. As the second publication notes: According to the authors, in identical twins the way T cells responded to vaccination appeared partly convergent and partly personalized. Focusing on identical twins, the study followed the T cell clones that responded to the vaccine, and did so with precision.

The sample taken for sequencing was CD8+ T cells sorted from blood. The receptor was derived from a woman younger than 30 in good health. The sequence joins TRBV5-1 to TRBJ2-7; TRBD1 is a weak D gene call, 6 bases matching. The DNA sequence is given as TGCGCCAGCAGCACAGACAGGAAGAAGAACGAGCAGTACTTC. Its protein product is CASSTDRKKNEQYF.